A selection of T cell receptor beta chains follows, all from one sample in a study of blood T cell repertoires in COVID-19. This table comes from immunoSEQ multiplex PCR, and its TCRdb copy is limited to in-frame clones, with some not included. The table records approximately 140,000 clones, 87% of them present only once. Input material: peripheral blood. The receptors shown here come from a woman aged 40 to 55 with acute or convalescent COVID-19. Both conserved end residues are part of each CDR3. The D gene is left open where the match is weak. For some rows the clone size is stated as once, few or many, or as a class when expanded; others skip it.

clone_size j_call v_call d_call cdr3_aa cdr3_nt
- TRBJ1-6 TRBV3-1/TRBV3-2 - CASSNSRGRRNSPLHF TGTGCCAGCAGCAACTCCAGGGGACGGCGAAATTCACCCCTCCACTTT
- TRBJ2-7 TRBV14 TRBD2 CASSPTKRLAGVYEQYF TGTGCCAGCAGCCCTACCAAGAGGTTAGCGGGAGTCTACGAGCAGTACTTC
- TRBJ2-7 TRBV30 - CAWSEPGTGSEQYF TGTGCCTGGAGTGAACCAGGGACCGGGAGCGAGCAGTACTTC
- TRBJ2-3 TRBV5-1 - CASSLGGGFTDTQYF TGCGCCAGCAGCTTGGGAGGTGGCTTCACAGATACGCAGTATTTT
- TRBJ2-6 TRBV9 - CASSVAASSGANVLTF TGTGCCAGCAGCGTAGCAGCTAGCTCTGGGGCCAACGTCCTGACTTTC
few TRBJ1-2 TRBV19 TRBD1 CASSIRVFAGGFISGYTF TGTGCCAGTAGTATACGGGTCTTTGCAGGGGGCTTTATATCCGGCTACACCTTC
- TRBJ2-7 TRBV7-9 TRBD1 CASSWDRSSYEQYF TGTGCCAGCAGCTGGGACAGGAGCTCCTACGAGCAGTACTTC
- TRBJ2-5 TRBV4-3 - CASSPGLRQETQYF TGCGCCAGCAGCCCGGGACTTCGGCAAGAGACCCAGTACTTC
- TRBJ2-7 TRBV19 - CASSLGRGYEQYF TGTGCCAGTAGTTTGGGCAGGGGTTACGAGCAGTACTTC
- TRBJ1-1 TRBV23-1 - CASSQIPAFVNTEAFF TGCGCCAGCAGTCAAATCCCAGCGTTCGTGAACACTGAAGCTTTCTTT
- TRBJ2-7 TRBV5-1 - CASSFVEGAYEQYF TGCGCCAGCAGCTTCGTGGAGGGGGCATACGAGCAGTACTTC
- TRBJ1-2 TRBV5-5 TRBD1 CASSMTGFNYGYTF TGTGCCAGCAGCATGACAGGGTTTAACTATGGCTACACCTTC
- TRBJ1-2 TRBV6-5 - CASSSLGVLRGYTF TGTGCCAGCAGTTCCCTCGGGGTATTGAGGGGCTACACCTTC
- TRBJ1-5 TRBV15 - CATSRRAGDQPQHF TGTGCCACCAGCAGAAGGGCAGGGGATCAGCCCCAGCATTTT
once TRBJ1-2 TRBV7-2 TRBD1 CASSLLPGQLKSNYGYTF TGTGCCAGCAGCTTACTCCCGGGACAGTTAAAGTCTAACTATGGCTACACCTTC
- TRBJ2-7 TRBV11-2 - CASSLAAVSGYEQYF TGTGCCAGCAGCTTAGCAGCCGTCAGCGGGTACGAGCAGTACTTC
- TRBJ2-3 TRBV24-1 TRBD2 CATSDLRLAGGDTQYF TGTGCCACCAGTGATTTGAGGCTAGCGGGGGGAGATACGCAGTATTTT
- TRBJ2-7 TRBV6-2/TRBV6-3 - CASSGGTGVGEQYF TGTGCCAGCAGTGGCGGGACGGGAGTCGGGGAGCAGTACTTC
- TRBJ1-4 TRBV5-6 - CASSLGGYRGYEKLFF TGTGCCAGCAGCTTGGGTGGTTACCGCGGGTATGAAAAACTGTTTTTT
- TRBJ2-5 TRBV9 TRBD2 CASSLLTSGQETQYF TGTGCCAGCAGTCTCCTGACTAGCGGGCAAGAGACCCAGTACTTC
once TRBJ2-7 TRBV4-2 TRBD1 CASGPGQASYEQYF TGTGCCAGCGGTCCCGGACAGGCTAGTTACGAGCAGTACTTC
- TRBJ2-1 TRBV7-9 - CAHSQRVGEQFF TGTGCACACTCTCAGAGGGTTGGTGAGCAGTTCTTC
- TRBJ1-4 TRBV7-6 TRBD1 CASSLGVAGQGGEKLFF TGTGCCAGCAGCTTAGGAGTCGCCGGACAGGGGGGTGAAAAACTGTTTTTT
- TRBJ2-2 TRBV6-5 - CASTRQDTGELFF TGTGCCAGCACCCGACAGGACACCGGGGAGCTGTTTTTT
- TRBJ1-3 TRBV5-1 - CASSPGLTSGNTIYF TGCGCCAGCAGCCCGGGACTGACCTCTGGAAACACCATATATTTT
- TRBJ2-1 TRBV19 TRBD2 CASSSTLAGIKNEQFF TGTGCCAGTAGTAGCACACTAGCGGGAATAAAAAATGAGCAGTTCTTC
- TRBJ1-5 TRBV3-1/TRBV3-2 - CASSQGGRGGYSNQPQHF TGTGCCAGCAGCCAAGGGGGGCGAGGGGGATATAGCAATCAGCCCCAGCATTTT
few TRBJ1-3 TRBV15 - CATSRVGGSGNTIYF TGTGCCACCAGCAGAGTCGGAGGGTCCGGAAACACCATATATTTT
- TRBJ2-1 TRBV7-3 TRBD2 CASSLGVAGGTYNEQFF TGTGCCAGCAGCTTAGGGGTAGCGGGAGGAACCTACAATGAGCAGTTCTTC
- TRBJ1-2 TRBV6-4 - CASSDWNGGRGYTF TGTGCCAGCAGTGATTGGAACGGAGGTCGTGGCTACACCTTC
- TRBJ1-1 TRBV20-1 - CSARQDEAFF TGCAGTGCTAGACAGGATGAAGCTTTCTTT